These 15 T cell receptor beta chains were all obtained from the same sample, sequenced in a study of T cells in Graves' hyperthyroidism and ophthalmopathy. The TCR beta CDR3 regions underwent amplification using RNA transcripts as the source. First-round RT-PCR with HTBI primers amplified the TCR CDR3 region. TCRdb reprocessed the multiplex PCR reads with MiXCR, giving one entry per CDR3 protein. Of more than 300,000 distinct CDR3 sequences listed, about 15% are singletons. Specimen: blood. The receptors stem from a woman in her thirties with Graves' hyperthyroidism.

The chain uses TRBV20-1 and TRBJ2-7; 7 nucleotides match TRBD2. V dropped 5 bases and J dropped 0; count of bases not matched to a gene: 7. Germline V gene sequence: CDR1 DFQATT, CDR2 SNEGSKA (reference sequence). There are 14 residues in the CDR3. In DNA, the CDR3 is TGCAGTGCTTCTTCCCCTAGCGGCTCCTACGAGCAGTACTTC. Its translation: CSASSPSGSYEQYF.

Ten or more counts support this clonotype. The rearrangement uses TRBV20-1 and TRBJ1-5; tentatively, D is TRBD1 (6 bases). There are 14 residues in the CDR3. With 3 bases removed from V and 5 bases from J, the gap between germline ends came to 14 bases. Germline V CDR1 and CDR2: DFQATT, SNEGSKA (reference sequence). The CDR3 coding sequence is TGCAGTGCTAGGGGCCGGGACAAAGATCAGCCCCAGCATTTT. Translation: CSARGRDKDQPQHF.

This clonotype came up many times. The chain joins TRBV29-1 to TRBJ2-1; D not certain. This CDR3 region has 13 residues. The V and J ends lost 4 bases and 1 base respectively, with 8 bases between them. Per germline, CDR1 SQVTM and CDR2 ANQGSEA. Here the CDR3 DNA reads TGCAGCGTTGCCAGCCGTTCCTACAATGAGCAGTTCTTC. Residues: CSVASRSYNEQFF.

This clonotype has a count of ten or more. Here the CDR3 reads CASSSLKDGTQYF. The DNA of the CDR3 is TGTGCCAGCAGCTCGTTAAAAGATGGGACCCAGTACTTC. The chain has TRBV11-2 and TRBJ2-5; D uncertain. The CDR3 extends over 13 amino acids. Germline CDR1 is SGHAT and CDR2 is FQNNGV. Deletions cut 4 bases from V and 7 bases from J, with 13 bases between.

CDR3 loop: CASSGQSGSPLHF. In DNA, the CDR3 is TGTGCCAGCTCCGGGCAGTCCGGATCACCCCTCCACTTT. The chain joins TRBV18 to TRBJ1-6; no firm D call. Trimming took 6 bases from V and 10 from J, leaving 13 bases between them. Germline V gene data show CDR1 as KGHSH and CDR2 as LQKENI. The CDR3 covers 13 residues.

This chain links TRBV6-1 with TRBJ1-1, with D unclear. CDR3 size: 13 residues. V was clipped by 9 bases and J by 3 bases, with 14 bases between them. Germline-derived CDR1 and CDR2 are MNHNS and SASEGT. CDR3 sequence: CASFLSGDTEAFF. The CDR3 coding sequence is TGTGCCAGTTTCCTCAGCGGGGACACTGAAGCTTTCTTT.

The V call is TRBV28, the J call TRBJ2-7, with 7 bases lining up with TRBD1. The germline gives CDR1 MDHEN, CDR2 SYDVKM. Germline trimming cut 5 bases from V and 6 bases from J; bases unmatched to any gene: 7. This CDR3 is 13 amino acids long. The DNA of the CDR3 is TGTGCCAGCAGTCGGGGACAGTGGGGCGAGCAGTACTTC. This translates into CASSRGQWGEQYF.

This clonotype was detected once. This could be a read error, since a much larger clone is one nucleotide away. No conserved phenylalanine or tryptophan is present at the end of the CDR3, so a read error is the likely explanation. This CDR3 reads CASRSGHGLEQYL. The CDR3 DNA sequence: TGTGCCAGCCGGTCGGGACACGGGCTCGAGCAGTACCTC. V gene TRBV25-1 combines with J gene TRBJ2-7; D is perhaps TRBD1 (6 bases). Germline CDR1 MGHDK, CDR2 SYGVNS. Between the trimmed V and J ends, which lost 8 bases and 6 bases, there was a span of 17 bases. This CDR3 contains 13 residues.

The sample holds many counts of this clonotype. The rearrangement links TRBV5-1 to TRBJ2-7; D may be TRBD1 (5 bases). V was pared by 0 bases and J by 3 bases, with 13 bases between. Germline V lookup: CDR1 SGHRS, CDR2 YFSETQ. The CDR3 runs to 15 residues. CDR3 residues: CASSLEGPPDYEQYF. CDR3 coding DNA: TGCGCCAGCAGCTTGGAGGGGCCTCCCGACTACGAGCAGTACTTC.

This clonotype was counted a few times. The chain recombines TRBV3-1 with TRBJ2-5; 13 nucleotides match TRBD2. Trimming cost V 3 bases and J 2 bases; bases outside gene matches: 0. This CDR3 is built from 15 residues. Germline lookup yields CDR1 LGHDT and CDR2 YNNKEL (reference sequence). The CDR3 coding sequence is TGTGCCAGCAGCCAGGGACTAGCGGGACAAGAGACCCAGTACTTC. It codes for CASSQGLAGQETQYF.

This clonotype was recorded at least ten times. The chain links TRBV7-2 to TRBJ2-1, with D unclear. Germline-derived CDR1 and CDR2 are SGHTA and FQGNSA. CDR3 size: 13 residues. V was trimmed by 5 bases and J by 9 bases, leaving 14 bases between them. For the CDR3, the DNA is TGTGCCAGCAGCCCTGACCCGTTAGGTGAGCAGTTCTTC. Amino acids: CASSPDPLGEQFF.

This clonotype was seen ten or more times. This chain links TRBV20-1 with TRBJ2-5; D may be TRBD2 (5 bases). Per the germline V gene, CDR1 is DFQATT and CDR2 is SNEGSKA (reference sequence). Trimming stripped 1 base from V and 5 bases from J, with 20 bases between. The CDR3 runs 16 residues. Here the CDR3 reads CSARAPLRASGETQYF. The CDR3 bases are TGCAGTGCTAGAGCCCCCCTTCGGGCATCGGGGGAGACCCAGTACTTC.

This clonotype was counted a few times. This chain links TRBV5-1 with TRBJ2-2; D gene uncertain. Germline CDR1 reads SGHRS; CDR2 reads YFSETQ. The CDR3 has 14 residues. V was pared by 5 bases and J by 5 bases, with 13 bases between. CDR3 loop: CASRLSEITGELFF. CDR3 DNA: TGCGCCAGCAGGCTCTCAGAGATAACCGGGGAGCTGTTTTTT. The entire variable domain, with the rest obtained from reference TRBV5-1 and TRBJ2-2, is as follows: KAGVTQTPRYLIKTRGQQVTLSCSPISGHRSVSWYQQTPGQGLQFLFEYFSETQRNKGNFPGRFSGRQFSNSRSEMNVSTLELGDSALYLCASRLSEITGELFFGEGSRLTVL.

Ten or more counts support this clonotype. The chain carries TRBV28 and TRBJ2-5; D is unclear. This CDR3 spans 15 amino acids. Trimming shortened V by 3 bases and J by 0 bases, and 11 bases separated the two germline ends. CDR1 and CDR2 from the germline V gene are MDHEN and SYDVKM. CDR3 region: CASSFGQTNQETQYF. In nucleotides, the CDR3 is TGTGCCAGCAGTTTTGGTCAGACAAACCAAGAGACCCAGTACTTC. The whole variable domain, remainder taken from reference TRBV28 and TRBJ2-5, is DVKVTQSSRYLVKRTGEKVFLECVQDMDHENMFWYRQDPGLGLRLIYFSYDVKMKEKGDIPEGYSVSREKKERFSLILESASTNQTSMYLCASSFGQTNQETQYFGPGTRLLVL.

This clonotype was picked up a small number of times. The V gene is TRBV3-1, the J gene TRBJ2-7; 8 nucleotides line up with TRBD2. The CDR3 contains 14 residues. Per germline, CDR1 LGHDT and CDR2 YNNKEL (reference sequence). V lost 8 bases, J lost 5 bases, and 11 bases stayed unmatched. The CDR3 coding sequence is TGTGCCAGCGGTGGCGGGGGGACGCGGGACGAGCAGTACTTC. Protein sequence: CASGGGGTRDEQYF.